The sequence of this TCR beta chain was determined in a study of regulatory and conventional T cells in RAG deficiency. Study findings and constraints: RAG-deficient patients showed markedly lower Shannon entropy and higher Simpson indices than control T-cell subsets. In Omenn syndrome, Treg and Tconv repertoires overlapped >75%. Omenn syndrome and CID/AS patients had around 100-fold fewer unique Treg TCR beta sequences, versus approximately 10-fold elsewhere.

With regard to this clone: The antigen is unknown.

Clones were sequenced by immunoSEQ multiplex PCR, and TCRdb holds only the in-frame ones, with some missing. This table holds 7,000 to 10,000 clones, roughly 92% found once. Genomic DNA came from blood regulatory T cells gated CD4+ CD25-high CD127-low. Per germline, CDR1 SGHDN and CDR2 FVKESK. This CDR3 comprises 16 residues. The V end was cut by 0 bases, the J end by 3 bases, with 15 bases between. Another study also made use of these data, one on regulatory T cells. That source notes: The PCR used 52 TRBV and 13 TRBJ primers. Regulatory T cells showed the strongest V-J pair restriction and V/J gene skewing among patient repertoires.

Sequences were obtained from CD127- CD25+ CD4+ Tregs sorted from blood. This TCR derives from a human donor in good health. This chain joins TRBV14 and TRBJ2-7, with D possibly being TRBD1 (5 bases). The CDR3 sequence is CASSQDGGRANYEQYF. The CDR3 DNA reads TGTGCCAGCAGCCAAGATGGTGGCAGGGCAAACTACGAGCAGTACTTC.